Below, 15 T cell receptor beta chains from the same sample are listed, as sequenced in a study of immune evolution from preneoplasia to lung adenocarcinoma. Using immunoSEQ multiplex PCR, the repertoire was profiled, and TCRdb retains in-frame clones only, with some absent. The data hold several thousand clones, with about 72% observed a single time. Sequencing used FFPE minimally invasive lung adenocarcinoma tissue. These receptors were taken from an older person with lung adenocarcinoma.

V and J are TRBV6-6 and TRBJ2-5; D is ambiguous. V dropped 8 bases and J dropped 5 bases, with 12 bases sitting between them. CDR1 and CDR2 from the germline V gene are MNHNY and SVGAGI (reference sequence). This CDR3 contains 12 residues. The CDR3 coding sequence is TGTGCCAGCGCTTGGACGAAGGAGACCCAGTACTTC. Residues: CASAWTKETQYF.

This clone was picked up one time. The chain uses TRBV7-3 and TRBJ2-6; 7 bases agree with TRBD1. The CDR3 is made up of 19 amino acids. The germline gives CDR1 SGHTA, CDR2 FQGTGA. V lost 5 bases, J lost 2 bases, and 15 bases stayed unmatched. The CDR3 here is CASSTASPGQTTGANVLTF. The CDR3 region has the DNA TGTGCCAGCAGCACCGCATCACCGGGACAGACCACTGGGGCCAACGTCCTGACTTTC.

The chain couples TRBV2 to TRBJ2-1; tentatively, D is TRBD1 (5 bases). The germline CDR1 and CDR2 sequences are SNHLY and FYNNEI. V was trimmed by 8 bases and J by 0 bases, leaving 14 bases between them. The CDR3 covers 15 residues. The CDR3 loop reads CASEDTLSSYNEQFF. CDR3 DNA: TGTGCCAGCGAGGACACACTAAGCTCCTACAATGAGCAGTTCTTC.

J is TRBJ1-3 and V is TRBV6-1; 11 bases line up with TRBD1. The ends lost 4 bases at V and 1 base at J; junction bases unmatched: 9. CDR1 is MNHNS and CDR2 is SASEGT in the germline V gene. The CDR3 has 18 amino acids. The CDR3 reads CASSVPLGDRGSGNTIYF. In DNA form, the CDR3 reads TGTGCCAGCAGTGTGCCCTTAGGGGACAGGGGGTCTGGAAACACCATATATTTT.

The V gene is TRBV18, the J gene TRBJ2-7, with 8 bases lining up with TRBD2. Germline lookup yields CDR1 KGHSH and CDR2 LQKENI. J lost 7 bases, V lost 5 bases, and 16 bases had no gene match. The CDR3 has 16 residues. This chain's CDR3 is CASSVRPPTGGQEQYF. In nucleotides, the CDR3 is TGTGCCAGCTCAGTCCGACCGCCCACGGGGGGGCAGGAGCAGTACTTC. Full variable domain (remainder filled in from reference TRBV18 and TRBJ2-7): NAGVMQNPRHLVRRRGQEARLRCSPMKGHSHVYWYRQLPEEGLKFMVYLQKENIIDESGMPKERFSAEFPKEGPSILRIQQVVRGDSAAYFCASSVRPPTGGQEQYFGPGTRLTVT.

The chain couples TRBV6-1 to TRBJ1-2; D is ambiguous. Germline V gives CDR1 MNHNS, CDR2 SASEGT. The CDR3 totals 12 residues. The V end was cut by 11 bases, the J end by 6 bases, with 16 bases between. The CDR3 spells CAVGIGNHGYTF. The CDR3 coding sequence is TGTGCCGTAGGTATTGGGAATCATGGCTACACCTTC.

This clone has only a few counts. This sequence joins TRBV7-6 and TRBJ1-1; D perhaps matches TRBD1 (5 bases). In germline, CDR1 is SGHVS, CDR2 FNYEAQ. This CDR3 spans 14 amino acids. Trimming removed 6 bases from V and 5 bases from J, with 16 bases in between. The CDR3 coding sequence is TGTGCCAGCAGTCCCGGTAGCCAGGGAACTGAAGCTTTCTTT. Its protein is CASSPGSQGTEAFF.

The V and J genes are TRBV4-3 and TRBJ1-1, with a weak D call TRBD1 (5 bases). Trimming left V 0 bases short and J 5 bases short, with 10 bases between. Germline V lookup: CDR1 LGHNA, CDR2 YSLEER. The CDR3 loop spans 14 amino acids. CDR3 loop: CASSQDAGLTEAFF. The CDR3 coding sequence is TGCGCCAGCAGCCAAGATGCAGGGCTAACTGAAGCTTTCTTT.

This clone has just one count. The CDR3 DNA reads as TGTGCCAGCAGCGGCGGGGGGAACACCGGGGAGCTGTTTTTT. Protein sequence: CASSGGGNTGELFF. The gene calls are TRBV5-5 and TRBJ2-2; 7 positions agree with TRBD2. Germline values: CDR1 SGHKS, CDR2 YYEKEE (reference sequence). CDR3 length equals 14 residues. V was clipped by 4 bases and J by 1 base; unmatched bases: 1.

The chain is built from TRBV5-1 and TRBJ1-6; a weak D match, TRBD1 (5 bases). CDR3 length: 15 amino acids. V lost 0 bases and J 10 bases, leaving 14 bases between the germline ends. Germline V gene lookup returns CDR1 SGHRS and CDR2 YFSETQ. In DNA, the CDR3 is TGCGCCAGCAGCTTGGAGGGCAGGGAAGGCTCACCCCTCCACTTT. This gives the protein CASSLEGREGSPLHF.

The CDR3 DNA reads TGCGCCAGCAGCCAAGTGGTGGCCCGGGACAGGGGGAACTCTGGGGCCAACGTCCTGACTTTC. It encodes CASSQVVARDRGNSGANVLTF. The chain joins TRBV4-3 to TRBJ2-6; 11 bases map to TRBD1. The CDR3 totals 21 residues. Looked up from germline, CDR1 is LGHNA and CDR2 is YSLEER. The ends lost 1 base at V and 0 bases at J; junction bases unmatched: 11.

This clone was observed a few times. The gene calls are TRBV20-1 and TRBJ1-4; no reliable D call. The CDR3 contains 11 residues. V lost 6 bases, J lost 8 bases, and 10 bases lay in between. Germline lookup yields CDR1 DFQATT and CDR2 SNEGSKA (reference sequence). The CDR3 sequence is CSAEAGEKLFF. CDR3 coding DNA: TGCAGTGCCGAAGCGGGCGAAAAACTGTTTTTT.

The chain joins TRBV10-1 to TRBJ2-3, with TRBD2 as a possible D gene (6 bases). Germline V gene data show CDR1 as WNHNN and CDR2 as SYGVQD (reference sequence). The ends were cut back, 7 bases at V and 4 bases at J, with 15 bases in the middle. This CDR3 is built from 14 residues. The CDR3 spells CASTLGGSADTQYF. Written as DNA, the CDR3 is TGCGCCAGCACCTTGGGGGGATCGGCAGATACGCAGTATTTT.

By frequency in the sample, this clone is medium-sized (0.01 to 0.1%). The rearrangement joins TRBV19 to TRBJ2-1, with 11 nucleotides matching TRBD1. V was pared by 6 bases and J by 6 bases, with 7 bases of the junction left unmatched. CDR3 length equals 15 residues. CDR1 and CDR2 from the germline V gene are LNHDA and SQIVND (reference sequence). The CDR3 DNA reads TGTGCCAGTAGCCTAGGACAGGGGGCGTCCAATGAGCAGTTCTTC. Protein: CASSLGQGASNEQFF.

The V gene is TRBV9, the J gene TRBJ2-3; D tentatively fits TRBD1 or TRBD2 (5 bases each). The CDR3 is 14 amino acids. Germline CDR1 and CDR2: SGDLS and YYNGEE. Trimming removed 4 bases at V and 0 bases at J, with 9 bases between. Here the CDR3 reads CASSFWDSTDTQYF. The DNA of the CDR3 is TGTGCCAGCAGCTTCTGGGACAGCACAGATACGCAGTATTTT.